These 25 T cell receptor beta chains were sequenced from one sample in a study of blood T cell repertoires in COVID-19 (dated by TCRdb to about 2020). Libraries were constructed by the immunoSEQ multiplex PCR assay. The immuneACCESS repertoire file appears here via TCRdb, limited to in-frame rearrangements. These files lack a portion of the clones; in checked studies, under half of the deficit traces to unresolved V genes, and the cause of the others is not known. The sample profile shows some 390,000 clones; more than 70% of them were found once. The top ten clonotypes cover about 2.3% of the sample. What was sequenced was peripheral blood. Receptor source: a woman between 55 and 75 years old with COVID-19, enrolled during active disease.

The chain uses TRBV9 and TRBJ1-4; a weak D match, TRBD1 (5 bases). CDR1 is SGDLS and CDR2 is YYNGEE in the germline V gene. CDR3 length: 15 amino acids. Between the trimmed V and J ends, which lost 4 bases and 8 bases, there was a span of 18 bases. CDR3 in DNA: TGTGCCAGCAGCCCAGCCGGGACGGGGGGGGAAAAACTGTTTTTT. This sequence encodes CASSPAGTGGEKLFF.

The V and J genes are TRBV3-1 (or the pseudogene TRBV3-2) and TRBJ1-1; 7 bases line up with TRBD1. The CDR3 spans 14 residues. The J segment lost 1 base and the V segment lost 5 bases, leaving 4 bases of the junction unmatched. The germline CDR1 and CDR2 sequences are LGHDT and YNNKEL (reference sequence). CDR3 protein: CASSVRTGNTEAFF. The CDR3 DNA reads TGTGCCAGCAGCGTCCGGACAGGGAACACTGAAGCTTTCTTT.

The rearrangement joins TRBV19 to TRBJ1-3, with TRBD1 matching 7 bases. The CDR3 is made up of 15 amino acids. Per the germline V gene, CDR1 is LNHDA and CDR2 is SQIVND (reference sequence). V shed 3 bases, J shed 0 bases, and the junction held 2 bases outside the gene matches. The CDR3 DNA is TGTGCCAGTAGTATGGGGACAGCCTCTGGAAACACCATATATTTT. It encodes CASSMGTASGNTIYF.

This sequence joins TRBV5-4 and TRBJ2-2; unclear D gene. The germline V gene encodes CDR1 SGHNT and CDR2 YYREEE (reference sequence). CDR3 size: 16 residues. V was cut by 1 base and J by 0 bases, with 10 bases left in between. CDR3 bases: TGTGCCAGCAGCTTGAGCCGGTTAACGAACACCGGGGAGCTGTTTTTT. It is translated as CASSLSRLTNTGELFF.

V is TRBV14 and J is TRBJ2-3; 10 nucleotides align to TRBD1. J gave up 7 bases and V 0 bases, and 7 bases lay outside the gene matches. The CDR3 covers 16 residues. CDR1 and CDR2 from the germline V gene are SGHDN and FVKESK. The CDR3 DNA reads as TGTGCCAGCAGCCAAGATCGGACAGGGGGGCGTTATACGCAGTATTTT. Translating it yields CASSQDRTGGRYTQYF.

The J gene is TRBJ1-3, the V gene TRBV9; D may be TRBD1 (6 bases). The CDR3 consists of 18 residues. The V end was cut by 1 base, the J end by 3 bases, with 20 bases between. CDR1 and CDR2 from the germline V gene are SGDLS and YYNGEE. The CDR3 nucleotides are TGTGCCAGCAGCGTACCGGAAAGGCGAGGGGGTGATGGAAACACCATATATTTT. It yields the protein CASSVPERRGGDGNTIYF.

This rearrangement joins TRBV7-3 to TRBJ2-1; 8 bases are shared with TRBD2. This CDR3 comprises 15 residues. Looked up from germline, CDR1 is SGHTA and CDR2 is FQGTGA. The ends lost 5 bases at V and 6 bases at J; junction bases unmatched: 9. In DNA, the CDR3 is TGTGCCAGCAGCACCAGAGCCGGACTAGCCAATGAGCAGTTCTTC. Translation gives CASSTRAGLANEQFF.

The chain uses TRBV11-1 and TRBJ1-2; D may be TRBD1 (5 bases). V was shortened by 0 bases and J by 4 bases, with 15 bases between the two germline ends. This CDR3 region has 16 residues. Per the germline V gene, CDR1 is SGHAT and CDR2 is FQDESV (reference sequence). The CDR3 protein is CASSLAQVGRGYGYTF. CDR3 coding DNA: TGTGCCAGCAGCTTAGCACAGGTTGGGCGAGGCTATGGCTACACCTTC.

The chain carries TRBV28 and TRBJ1-1; 10 nucleotides line up with TRBD1. The CDR3 length is 14 residues. V was clipped by 5 bases and J by 5 bases; unmatched bases: 5. CDR1 is MDHEN, CDR2 SYDVKM, per germline. The CDR3 here is CASSLTGGRTEAFF. The CDR3 DNA follows: TGTGCCAGCAGTCTGACAGGGGGCCGGACTGAAGCTTTCTTT.

The chain couples TRBV3-1 (or the pseudogene TRBV3-2) to TRBJ1-3; D remains ambiguous. Trimming stripped 1 base from V and 4 bases from J, with 5 bases between. In germline, CDR1 is LGHDT, CDR2 YNNKEL (reference sequence). This CDR3 comprises 13 residues. Written as DNA, the CDR3 is TGTGCCAGCAGCCAAGCGGAGGGAAACACCATATATTTT. Its protein product is CASSQAEGNTIYF.

The rearrangement uses TRBV3-1 (or the pseudogene TRBV3-2) and TRBJ2-1; 11 bases line up with TRBD2. The V segment lost 4 bases and the J segment 4 bases; nucleotides outside the gene matches: 3. Germline V gene sequence: CDR1 LGHDT, CDR2 YNNKEL (reference sequence). This CDR3 contains 15 residues. Written as DNA, the CDR3 is TGTGCCAGCAGCCTGACTAGCGGGGATTACAATGAGCAGTTCTTC. Protein product: CASSLTSGDYNEQFF.

The rearrangement links TRBV13 to TRBJ2-1; possible D gene TRBD2, 6 bases. Germline-derived CDR1 and CDR2 are PRHDT and FYEKMQ (reference sequence). V was pared by 3 bases and J by 9 bases, with 12 bases between. The CDR3 spans 13 residues. Written as DNA, the CDR3 is TGTGCCAGCAGCTTCGGAGGGATCACTGAGCAGTTCTTC. Its translation: CASSFGGITEQFF.

This clone appeared once. The J gene is TRBJ1-1, the V gene TRBV5-6, with D unclear. The CDR3 is 17 amino acids. The V and J ends lost 2 bases and 1 base respectively, with 18 bases between them. Germline-derived CDR1 and CDR2 are SGHDT and YYEEEE. The DNA for the CDR3 is TGTGCCAGCAGCTTTCCCTTTTCGGCCAGGAAGAACACTGAAGCTTTCTTT. It translates to CASSFPFSARKNTEAFF.

The chain carries TRBV4-1 and TRBJ1-4; perhaps TRBD1 as D (5 bases). Trimming pared 0 bases from V and 5 bases from J, leaving 28 bases between. Germline loops: CDR1 MGHRA, CDR2 YSYEKL. The CDR3 is made up of 21 amino acids. The CDR3 reads CASSQEGEVPGLIGRNEKLFF. The CDR3 DNA follows: TGCGCCAGCAGCCAAGAGGGGGAGGTACCGGGGCTCATCGGACGAAATGAAAAACTGTTTTTT.

The chain has TRBV5-4 and TRBJ1-1, with TRBD1 as a possible D gene (6 bases). The germline CDR1 and CDR2 sequences are SGHNT and YYREEE (reference sequence). This CDR3 has 16 residues. V was shortened by 1 base and J by 1 base, with 14 bases between the two germline ends. CDR3 residues: CASSLPLGQKNTEAFF. The CDR3, as DNA: TGTGCCAGCAGCTTGCCCCTAGGACAGAAGAACACTGAAGCTTTCTTT. Full variable domain (outside the CDR3, taken from reference TRBV5-4 and TRBJ1-1): ETGVTQSPTHLIKTRGQQVTLRCSSQSGHNTVSWYQQALGQGPQFIFQYYREEENGRGNFPPRFSGLQFPNYSSELNVNALELDDSALYLCASSLPLGQKNTEAFFGQGTRLTVV.

This clone was seen a few times. The chain couples TRBV27 to TRBJ2-2; 7 nucleotides align to TRBD2. The CDR3 is 14 amino acids. Germline V gene lookup returns CDR1 MNHEY and CDR2 SMNVEV (reference sequence). Unmatched junction bases numbered 8, after V lost 7 bases and J lost 6 bases. Here the CDR3 DNA reads TGTGCCAGCAAAGGCGGGGGAAATGCCGGGGAGCTGTTTTTT. As protein: CASKGGGNAGELFF.

The V and J genes are TRBV18 and TRBJ1-5; a possible D gene is TRBD1 (5 bases). CDR3 length: 15 residues. Germline V gives CDR1 KGHSH, CDR2 LQKENI. V lost 0 bases and J lost 1, with 7 bases in between. The CDR3 is CASSPPGQSNQPQHF. The DNA of the CDR3 is TGTGCCAGCTCACCACCGGGGCAGAGCAATCAGCCCCAGCATTTT. The full variable domain, its missing parts supplied by reference TRBV18 and TRBJ1-5, is NAGVMQNPRHLVRRRGQEARLRCSPMKGHSHVYWYRQLPEEGLKFMVYLQKENIIDESGMPKERFSAEFPKEGPSILRIQQVVRGDSAAYFCASSPPGQSNQPQHFGDGTRLSIL.

The chain recombines TRBV14 with TRBJ2-3; D not resolved. The CDR3 contains 15 residues. From germline, CDR1 is SGHDN and CDR2 FVKESK. The V gene lost 4 bases and the J gene lost 0 bases, with 11 bases spanning the gap. The CDR3, as DNA: TGTGCCAGCAGCCGCGGCATTGCTAGCACAGATACGCAGTATTTT. Translated, it gives CASSRGIASTDTQYF.

In its sample, this clone was seen once. The chain joins TRBV5-5 to TRBJ1-3; 9 bases fit TRBD1. This CDR3 contains 17 residues. The V segment lost 1 base and the J segment 0 bases; nucleotides outside the gene matches: 5. Per the germline V gene, CDR1 is SGHKS and CDR2 is YYEKEE (reference sequence). The CDR3 DNA reads as TGTGCCAGCAGCTTGTGGGGGACAGGGTTCTCTGGAAACACCATATATTTT. Translation gives CASSLWGTGFSGNTIYF. The full variable domain, with the rest looked up from reference TRBV5-5 and TRBJ1-3, is DAGVTQSPTHLIKTRGQQVTLRCSPISGHKSVSWYQQVLGQGPQFIFQYYEKEERGRGNFPDRFSARQFPNYSSELNVNALLLGDSALYLCASSLWGTGFSGNTIYFGEGSWLTVV.

The chain is built from TRBV7-8 and TRBJ1-2; D remains unclear. V was trimmed by 5 bases and J by 3 bases, leaving 13 bases between them. The CDR3 length is 14 residues. Germline V gene sequence: CDR1 SGHVS, CDR2 FQNEAQ. Written as DNA, the CDR3 is TGTGCCAGCAGCGGGCCCTTTGTGGACTATGGCTACACCTTC. Amino acid sequence: CASSGPFVDYGYTF.

The V gene is TRBV3-1 (or the pseudogene TRBV3-2), the J gene TRBJ2-7; 13 nucleotides align to TRBD2. J gave up 2 bases and V 6 bases, and 1 base lay outside the gene matches. CDR1 is LGHDT and CDR2 is YNNKEL in the germline V gene (reference sequence). CDR3 length equals 14 residues. For the CDR3, the DNA is TGTGCCAGCAGAACTAGCGGGGGGGCCTACGAGCAGTACTTC. Amino acid sequence: CASRTSGGAYEQYF.

The chain carries TRBV6-8 and TRBJ1-5, with 8 bases matching TRBD1. V lost 9 bases and J lost 0; bases outside the gene matches: 10. This CDR3 has 16 amino acids. Germline V gene data show CDR1 as MNHGY and CDR2 as SAAAGT. CDR3 sequence reads: CARVSGGSISNQPQHF. The DNA of the CDR3 is TGTGCCAGAGTTTCAGGGGGCTCGATTAGCAATCAGCCCCAGCATTTT.

The chain uses TRBV19 and TRBJ2-5, with D possibly matching TRBD2 (5 bases). The CDR3 contains 12 residues. With 4 bases removed from V and 5 bases from J, the gap between germline ends came to 8 bases. Germline V gives CDR1 LNHDA, CDR2 SQIVND (reference sequence). In DNA form, the CDR3 reads TGTGCCAGTAGTAATAGAGGGGAGACCCAGTACTTC. Protein product: CASSNRGETQYF.

V gene TRBV18 combines with J gene TRBJ1-2; 10 bases agree with TRBD1. V shed 9 bases and J 8 bases; nucleotides not matched to a gene: 9. CDR3 size: 13 residues. Germline V gene lookup returns CDR1 KGHSH and CDR2 LQKENI. The CDR3 bases are TGTGCCAGTACCTCGGGACAGGGGTACGGCTACACCTTC. Translation gives CASTSGQGYGYTF.

The gene calls are TRBV6-1 and TRBJ1-3, with unresolved D. The germline V gene has CDR1 MNHNS and CDR2 SASEGT. The CDR3 runs 15 residues. Trimming removed 3 bases from V and 5 bases from J, with 14 bases in between. CDR3 sequence: CASSDDTLGRNTIYF. CDR3 bases: TGTGCCAGCAGTGATGACACCTTAGGAAGAAACACCATATATTTT.